This T cell receptor (beta chain) was sequenced during a study of beta chain features in type 1 diabetes. This CDR3 contains 15 residues. Germline V gene sequence: CDR1 SEHNR, CDR2 FQNEAQ (reference sequence). V was clipped by 6 bases and J by 4 bases, with 15 bases between them. TCRB transcripts that were expressed got sequenced, as all of the isolated RNA had been reverse transcribed. This table comes from immunoSEQ multiplex PCR, and its TCRdb copy is limited to in-frame clones, with some not included. The table shows 300,000 to 400,000 clones, with approximately 10% occurring only once. General study findings and limits: Highly expressing activated T cells could be over-counted with a cDNA template.

Comment on this clone: What it binds is unknown.

This sequence joins TRBV7-9 and TRBJ2-2, with a possible D match to TRBD1 (6 bases). The specimen sequenced was naive CD4+ T cells from blood. The clonotype comes from a woman in her 30s in good health. This CDR3 reads CASSPLGQTTGELFF. DNA of the CDR3: TGTGCCAGCAGTCCTCTCGGACAGACCACCGGGGAGCTGTTTTTT.